The 21 T cell receptor beta chains presented below share a single source sample, sequenced in a study of CD8+ T cells in alopecia areata. Isolated RNA was reverse transcribed into cDNA used as the sequencing template. Repertoires were generated with immunoSEQ multiplex PCR, while TCRdb's copy carries only in-frame clones and drops some. The table lists about 180,000 clones, about half of them singletons. Stated treatment: oral pan-JAK inhibitor, 5-10 mg twice daily. This material consisted of CD8+ T cells sorted from blood, taken around week 53, from a patient treated with tofacitinib. The receptors originated from a human donor with alopecia areata.

In its sample, this clone was seen many times. This rearrangement joins TRBV2 to TRBJ2-7, with TRBD1 matching over 9 bases. Germline V gives CDR1 SNHLY, CDR2 FYNNEI. V lost 3 bases to trimming and J lost 4 bases; unmatched junction nucleotides: 10. The CDR3 loop spans 16 amino acids. DNA of the CDR3: TGTGCCAGCAGTGACCTACAGGGGGCGCGGGGATACGAGCAGTACTTC. Translating it yields CASSDLQGARGYEQYF.

CDR3 residues: CASSEAGRGQPQHF. In DNA form, the CDR3 reads TGTGCCAGCAGTGAAGCGGGGCGCGGGCAGCCCCAGCATTTT. The chain links TRBV25-1 to TRBJ1-5, with TRBD1 as a possible D gene (5 bases). Deletions cut 2 bases from V and 7 bases from J, with 12 bases between. The length of the CDR3 is 14 residues. Germline loops: CDR1 MGHDK, CDR2 SYGVNS.

The table lists this clone with a few counts. In DNA, the CDR3 is TGTGCCAGCAGCGGACCGGGACAGGGGATGAAGGGTGAGCAGTTCTTC. Amino acids: CASSGPGQGMKGEQFF. The chain is built from TRBV7-9 and TRBJ2-1; 10 nucleotides line up with TRBD1. The CDR3 extends over 16 amino acids. Germline loops: CDR1 SEHNR, CDR2 FQNEAQ (reference sequence). J gave up 9 bases and V 5 bases, and 13 bases lay outside the gene matches.

This sequence joins TRBV14 and TRBJ2-7; D remains unclear. The V end was cut by 0 bases, the J end by 0 bases, with 3 bases between. The CDR3 extends over 13 amino acids. Germline assignment: CDR1 SGHDN and CDR2 FVKESK. CDR3 bases: TGTGCCAGCAGCCAAGATCTCTCCTACGAGCAGTACTTC. It specifies CASSQDLSYEQYF.

This clone was detected a few times. This sample includes further DNA sequences coding for the same CDR3. This sequence joins TRBV5-1 and TRBJ1-5; D perhaps matches TRBD1 (6 bases). Trimming left V 0 bases short and J 2 bases short, with 6 bases between. CDR1 and CDR2 (germline): SGHRS, YFSETQ. The CDR3 sequence is 14 residues long. The CDR3 nucleotides read TGCGCCAGCAGCTTGGAGGGGGGCAATCAGCCCCAGCATTTT. Translation: CASSLEGGNQPQHF. Supplemented by reference TRBV5-1 and TRBJ1-5, the full variable domain reads KAGVTQTPRYLIKTRGQQVTLSCSPISGHRSVSWYQQTPGQGLQFLFEYFSETQRNKGNFPGRFSGRQFSNSRSEMNVSTLELGDSALYLCASSLEGGNQPQHFGDGTRLSIL.

The rearrangement uses TRBV30 and TRBJ2-3, with D unresolved. The CDR3 totals 15 residues. Trimming cost V 1 base and J 2 bases, with 13 bases left between them. Germline CDR1 reads GTSNPN; CDR2 reads SVGIG (reference sequence). The CDR3 loop reads CAWSAPNPNTDTQYF. CDR3 nucleotides: TGTGCCTGGAGTGCACCCAATCCCAACACAGATACGCAGTATTTT.

This clone was counted only a few times. The V gene is TRBV18, the J gene TRBJ1-5; possible D gene TRBD1, 6 bases. The CDR3 runs to 15 residues. Germline V gene data show CDR1 as KGHSH and CDR2 as LQKENI. The V end was cut by 5 bases, the J end by 3 bases, with 14 bases between. Here the CDR3 reads CASSSDRDTNQPQHF. The CDR3 DNA is TGTGCCAGCTCATCAGACCGGGACACCAATCAGCCCCAGCATTTT.

The chain joins TRBV5-6 to TRBJ1-6; D may be TRBD1 (6 bases). Trimming cost V 0 bases and J 8 bases, with 15 bases left between them. This CDR3 spans 16 amino acids. Germline V gene sequence: CDR1 SGHDT, CDR2 YYEEEE. CDR3 coding DNA: TGTGCCAGCAGCTTGGCCTGGAGGGGGATGGATTCACCCCTCCACTTT. Translation gives CASSLAWRGMDSPLHF.

The V gene is TRBV6-5, the J gene TRBJ1-1; D is unclear. The CDR3 totals 12 residues. Trimming removed 6 bases at V and 0 bases at J, with 5 bases between. CDR1 and CDR2 (germline): MNHEY, SVGAGI. The CDR3: CASRGMNTEAFF. DNA for the CDR3: TGTGCCAGCAGGGGGATGAACACTGAAGCTTTCTTT.

This rearrangement joins TRBV5-6 to TRBJ2-1, with 8 bases fitting TRBD2. The V segment lost 2 bases and the J segment 4 bases; nucleotides outside the gene matches: 2. CDR1 and CDR2 from the germline V gene are SGHDT and YYEEEE. CDR3 length: 14 residues. The CDR3 is CASSFGTRYNEQFF. CDR3 in DNA: TGTGCCAGCAGCTTCGGGACTAGGTACAATGAGCAGTTCTTC.

V is TRBV25-1 and J is TRBJ1-2, with TRBD1 matching over 7 bases. V gave up 6 bases and J gave up 5 bases; unmatched junction bases: 6. The length of the CDR3 is 13 residues. Germline V CDR1 and CDR2: MGHDK, SYGVNS. CDR3 DNA sequence: TGTGCCAGCAGCAGGGACAGACTATATGGCTACACCTTC. It codes for CASSRDRLYGYTF.

Only a few counts were recorded for this clone. V is TRBV4-1 and J is TRBJ2-7; 7 positions agree with TRBD1. V lost 1 base, J lost 3 bases, and 9 bases stayed unmatched. There are 16 residues in the CDR3. The germline gives CDR1 MGHRA, CDR2 YSYEKL. DNA for the CDR3: TGCGCCAGCAGCCAAGTTGGGGGACAGCGCCACTACGAGCAGTACTTC. It yields the protein CASSQVGGQRHYEQYF.

This clone appeared a few times. The J gene is TRBJ2-7, the V gene TRBV5-1, with 8 bases that match TRBD1. Germline V gene sequence: CDR1 SGHRS, CDR2 YFSETQ. The CDR3 sequence is 15 residues long. V was clipped by 1 base and J by 6 bases; unmatched bases: 9. CDR3 loop: CASSLMQGAAGEQYF. CDR3 coding DNA: TGCGCCAGCAGCTTGATGCAGGGGGCCGCGGGCGAGCAGTACTTC.

Only a few counts were recorded for this clone. V and J are TRBV27 and TRBJ1-2; tentative D call: TRBD1 (5 bases). CDR1 and CDR2 from the germline V gene are MNHEY and SMNVEV (reference sequence). This CDR3 has 13 residues. V lost 0 bases and J 6 bases, leaving 8 bases between the germline ends. CDR3 residues: CASSLSIRDGYTF. The CDR3 bases are TGTGCCAGCAGTTTATCGATCAGGGATGGCTACACCTTC.

This clone occurred a few times. The chain couples TRBV5-1 to TRBJ2-2; 11 bases fit TRBD1. CDR1 SGHRS and CDR2 YFSETQ come from the germline V gene. The V segment lost 4 bases and the J segment 7 bases; nucleotides outside the gene matches: 12. This CDR3 is 17 amino acids long. The CDR3 reads CASSLHKDRGRGGELFF. CDR3 sequence (DNA): TGCGCCAGCAGCCTACACAAGGACAGGGGGCGAGGCGGGGAGCTGTTTTTT.

The CDR3 region is CASSLWRRGSSPLHF. In DNA form, the CDR3 reads TGTGCCAGCAGTTTATGGAGACGGGGTTCTTCACCCCTCCACTTT. The V gene is TRBV27, the J gene TRBJ1-6; D remains unclear. V dropped 1 base and J dropped 9 bases, with 13 bases sitting between them. From germline, CDR1 is MNHEY and CDR2 SMNVEV (reference sequence). The length of the CDR3 is 15 residues.

The rearrangement uses TRBV4-2 and TRBJ2-7; tentatively, D is TRBD1 (5 bases). Germline CDR1 reads LGHNA; CDR2 reads YNFKEQ. This CDR3 is 14 amino acids long. V lost 0 bases, J lost 2 bases, and 8 bases lay in between. The CDR3 nucleotides are TGTGCCAGCAGCCAAGATTGGACACCCTACGAGCAGTACTTC. This sequence encodes CASSQDWTPYEQYF.

This chain links TRBV10-3 with TRBJ2-7; 7 nucleotides line up with TRBD2. V lost 0 bases, J lost 3 bases, and 2 bases stayed unmatched. CDR3 length equals 14 residues. CDR1 is ENHRY, CDR2 SYGVKD, per germline. The CDR3: CAISESAGSYEQYF. CDR3 in DNA: TGTGCCATCAGTGAGTCAGCGGGGAGCTACGAGCAGTACTTC.

To note about this clone: Different DNA sequences within this sample yield the same CDR3. V usage is TRBV27 and J usage is TRBJ2-7, with 9 nucleotides matching TRBD1. V lost 4 bases to trimming and J lost 3 bases; unmatched junction nucleotides: 7. Germline CDR1 reads MNHEY; CDR2 reads SMNVEV (reference sequence). The CDR3 length is 15 residues. For the CDR3, the DNA is TGTGCCAGCAGTTCACCGGGACAGGGCCTCTACGAGCAGTACTTC. Translation gives CASSSPGQGLYEQYF.

V usage is TRBV5-6 and J usage is TRBJ2-5, with 11 bases aligning to TRBD2. The germline CDR1 and CDR2 sequences are SGHDT and YYEEEE. There are 16 residues in the CDR3. The V and J ends lost 5 bases and 4 bases, in that order; junction bases with no gene match: 10. This CDR3 is CASSFLTSGVSETQYF. Here the CDR3 DNA reads TGTGCCAGCAGTTTCCTGACTAGCGGGGTCTCAGAGACCCAGTACTTC. Variable domain in full (rest from reference TRBV5-6 and TRBJ2-5): DAGVTQSPTHLIKTRGQQVTLRCSPKSGHDTVSWYQQALGQGPQFIFQYYEEEERQRGNFPDRFSGHQFPNYSSELNVNALLLGDSALYLCASSFLTSGVSETQYFGPGTRLLVL.

The chain joins TRBV6-5 to TRBJ2-7; D gene ambiguous. This CDR3 has 14 residues. The germline V and J ends were trimmed by 0 bases and 3 bases, with 9 bases remaining between them. The germline gives CDR1 MNHEY, CDR2 SVGAGI. This CDR3 is CASSYSTRIYEQYF. CDR3 DNA: TGTGCCAGCAGTTACTCGACGCGGATCTACGAGCAGTACTTC.